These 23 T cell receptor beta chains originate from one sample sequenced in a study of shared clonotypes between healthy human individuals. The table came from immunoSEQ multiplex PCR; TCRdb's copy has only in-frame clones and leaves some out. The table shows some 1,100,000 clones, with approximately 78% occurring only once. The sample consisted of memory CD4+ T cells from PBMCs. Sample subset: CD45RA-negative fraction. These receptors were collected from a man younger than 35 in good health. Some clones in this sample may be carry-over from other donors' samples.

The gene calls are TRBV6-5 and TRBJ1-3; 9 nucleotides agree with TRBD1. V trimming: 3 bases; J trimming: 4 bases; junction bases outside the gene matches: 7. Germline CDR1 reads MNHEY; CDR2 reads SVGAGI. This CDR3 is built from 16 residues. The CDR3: CASSYTGQGTGNTIYF. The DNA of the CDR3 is TGTGCCAGCAGTTATACAGGACAGGGGACCGGAAACACCATATATTTT.

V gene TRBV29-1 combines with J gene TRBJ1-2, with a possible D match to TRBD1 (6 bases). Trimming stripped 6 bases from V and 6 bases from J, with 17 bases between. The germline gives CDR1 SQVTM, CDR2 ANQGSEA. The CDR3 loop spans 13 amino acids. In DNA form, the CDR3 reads TGCAGCGTCGGGGGGGGCCCTTGGGATGGCTACACCTTC. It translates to CSVGGGPWDGYTF.

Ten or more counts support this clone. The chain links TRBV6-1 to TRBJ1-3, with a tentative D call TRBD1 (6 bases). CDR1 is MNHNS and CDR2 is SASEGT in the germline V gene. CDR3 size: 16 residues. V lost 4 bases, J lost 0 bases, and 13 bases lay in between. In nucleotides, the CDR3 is TGTGCCAGCAGTGTGACAGGTCAGAGCTCTGGAAACACCATATATTTT. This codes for CASSVTGQSSGNTIYF.

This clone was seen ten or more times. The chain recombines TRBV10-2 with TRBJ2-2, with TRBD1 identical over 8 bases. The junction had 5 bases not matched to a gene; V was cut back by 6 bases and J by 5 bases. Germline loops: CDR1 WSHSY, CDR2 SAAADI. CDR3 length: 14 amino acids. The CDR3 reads CASREQGGTGELFF. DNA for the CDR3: TGCGCCAGCAGGGAACAGGGGGGAACCGGGGAGCTGTTTTTT.

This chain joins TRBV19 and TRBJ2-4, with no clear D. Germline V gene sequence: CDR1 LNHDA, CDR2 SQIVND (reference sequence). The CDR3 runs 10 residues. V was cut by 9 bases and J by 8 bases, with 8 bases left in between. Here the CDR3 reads CASKRDIQYF. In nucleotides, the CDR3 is TGTGCCAGCAAAAGAGACATTCAGTACTTC.

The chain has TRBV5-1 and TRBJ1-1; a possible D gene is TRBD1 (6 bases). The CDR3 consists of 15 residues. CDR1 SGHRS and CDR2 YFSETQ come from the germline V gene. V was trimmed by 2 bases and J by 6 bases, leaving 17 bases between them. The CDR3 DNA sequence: TGCGCCAGCAGCTTATACACCGCTTCAGGGGCTGAAGCTTTCTTT. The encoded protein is CASSLYTASGAEAFF.

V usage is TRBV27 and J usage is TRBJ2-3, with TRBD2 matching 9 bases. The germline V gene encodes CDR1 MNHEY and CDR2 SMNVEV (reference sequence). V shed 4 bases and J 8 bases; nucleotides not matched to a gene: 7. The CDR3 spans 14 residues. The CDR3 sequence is CASSYLAGTTTQYF. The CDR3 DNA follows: TGTGCCAGCAGTTACCTAGCGGGGACTACTACGCAGTATTTT.

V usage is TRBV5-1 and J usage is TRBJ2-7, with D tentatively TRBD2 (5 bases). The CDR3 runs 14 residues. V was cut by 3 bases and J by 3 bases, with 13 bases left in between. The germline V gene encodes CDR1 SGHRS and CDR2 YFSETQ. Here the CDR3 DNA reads TGCGCCAGCAGCTCTAGCCCGGGGAACTACGAGCAGTACTTC. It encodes CASSSSPGNYEQYF. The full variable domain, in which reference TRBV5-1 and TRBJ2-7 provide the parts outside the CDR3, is KAGVTQTPRYLIKTRGQQVTLSCSPISGHRSVSWYQQTPGQGLQFLFEYFSETQRNKGNFPGRFSGRQFSNSRSEMNVSTLELGDSALYLCASSSSPGNYEQYFGPGTRLTVT.

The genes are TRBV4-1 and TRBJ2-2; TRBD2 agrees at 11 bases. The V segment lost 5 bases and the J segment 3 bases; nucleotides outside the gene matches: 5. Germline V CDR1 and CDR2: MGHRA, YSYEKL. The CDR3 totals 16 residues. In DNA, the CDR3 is TGCGCCAGCAGCAGTCGGACTAGCGGGCACACCGGGGAGCTGTTTTTT. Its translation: CASSSRTSGHTGELFF.

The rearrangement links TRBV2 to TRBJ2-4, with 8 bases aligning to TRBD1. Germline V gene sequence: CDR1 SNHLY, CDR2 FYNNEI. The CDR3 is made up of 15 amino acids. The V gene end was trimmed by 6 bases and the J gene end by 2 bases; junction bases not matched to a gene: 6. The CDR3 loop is CASRAGGESKNIQYF. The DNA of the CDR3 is TGTGCCAGCAGGGCAGGGGGCGAGTCCAAAAACATTCAGTACTTC.

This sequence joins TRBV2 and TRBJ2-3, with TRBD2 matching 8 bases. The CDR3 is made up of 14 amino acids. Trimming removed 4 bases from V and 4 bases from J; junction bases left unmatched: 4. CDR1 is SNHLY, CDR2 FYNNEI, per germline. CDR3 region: CASSGTSRADTQYF. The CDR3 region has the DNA TGTGCCAGCAGTGGGACTAGCAGGGCAGATACGCAGTATTTT.

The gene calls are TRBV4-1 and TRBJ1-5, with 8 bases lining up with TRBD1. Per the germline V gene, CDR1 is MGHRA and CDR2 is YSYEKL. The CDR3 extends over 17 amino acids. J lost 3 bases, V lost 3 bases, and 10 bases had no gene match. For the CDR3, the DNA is TGCGCCAGCAGCCAGGGTCTTAAGGGACAGGTCAATCAGCCCCAGCATTTT. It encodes CASSQGLKGQVNQPQHF.

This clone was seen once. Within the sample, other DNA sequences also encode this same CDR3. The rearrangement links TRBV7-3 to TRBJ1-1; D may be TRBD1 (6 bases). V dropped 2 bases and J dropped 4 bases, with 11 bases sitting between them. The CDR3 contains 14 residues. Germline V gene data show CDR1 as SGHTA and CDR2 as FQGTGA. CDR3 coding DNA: TGTGCCAGCAGCTTAGGGGGCGCCGGCACTGAAGCTTTCTTT. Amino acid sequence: CASSLGGAGTEAFF. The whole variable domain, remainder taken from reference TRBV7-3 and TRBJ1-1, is GAGVSQTPSNKVTEKGKYVELRCDPISGHTALYWYRQSLGQGPEFLIYFQGTGAADDSGLPNDRFFAVRPEGSVSTLKIQRTERGDSAVYLCASSLGGAGTEAFFGQGTRLTVV.

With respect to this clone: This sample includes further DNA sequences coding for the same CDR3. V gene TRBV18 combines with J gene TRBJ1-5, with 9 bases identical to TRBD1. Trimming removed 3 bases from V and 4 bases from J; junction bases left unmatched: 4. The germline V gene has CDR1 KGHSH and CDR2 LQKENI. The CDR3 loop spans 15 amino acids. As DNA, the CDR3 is TGTGCCAGCTCACCTCCCGGGACAGGGAATCAGCCCCAGCATTTT. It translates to CASSPPGTGNQPQHF.

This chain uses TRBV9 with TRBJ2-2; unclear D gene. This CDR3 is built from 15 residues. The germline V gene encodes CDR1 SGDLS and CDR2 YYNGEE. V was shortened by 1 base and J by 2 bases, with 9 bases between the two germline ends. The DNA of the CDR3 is TGTGCCAGCAGCGTAAGGTCCTTAAACACCGGGGAGCTGTTTTTT. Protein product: CASSVRSLNTGELFF. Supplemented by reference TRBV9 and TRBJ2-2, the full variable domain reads DSGVTQTPKHLITATGQRVTLRCSPRSGDLSVYWYQQSLDQGLQFLIQYYNGEERAKGNILERFSAQQFPDLHSELNLSSLELGDSALYFCASSVRSLNTGELFFGEGSRLTVL.

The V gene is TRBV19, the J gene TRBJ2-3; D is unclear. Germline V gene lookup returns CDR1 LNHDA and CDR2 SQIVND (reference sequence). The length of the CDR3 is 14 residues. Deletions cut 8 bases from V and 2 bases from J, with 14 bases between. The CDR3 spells CASGDAGFTDTQYF. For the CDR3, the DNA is TGTGCCAGTGGGGATGCAGGATTCACAGATACGCAGTATTTT.

The CDR3 is CASSLSGIGWATEAFF. CDR3 DNA sequence: TGTGCCAGCAGCTTATCAGGGATTGGTTGGGCCACTGAAGCTTTCTTT. The J gene is TRBJ1-1, the V gene TRBV11-2; D is perhaps TRBD1 (5 bases). Germline lookup yields CDR1 SGHAT and CDR2 FQNNGV. The CDR3 is 16 residues long. Trimming took 2 bases from V and 4 from J, leaving 17 bases between them.

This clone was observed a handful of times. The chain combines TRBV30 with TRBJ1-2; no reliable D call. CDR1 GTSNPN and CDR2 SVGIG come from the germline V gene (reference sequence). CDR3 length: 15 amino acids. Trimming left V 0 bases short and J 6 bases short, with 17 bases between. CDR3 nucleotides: TGTGCCTGGAGTGTATCCGTGGGTCGGGTAGATGGCTACACCTTC. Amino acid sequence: CAWSVSVGRVDGYTF. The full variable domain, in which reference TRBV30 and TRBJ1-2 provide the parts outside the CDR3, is SQTIHQWPATLVQPVGSPLSLECTVEGTSNPNLYWYRQAAGRGLQLLFYSVGIGQISSEVPQNLSASRPQDRQFILSSKKLLLSDSGFYLCAWSVSVGRVDGYTFGSGTRLTVV.

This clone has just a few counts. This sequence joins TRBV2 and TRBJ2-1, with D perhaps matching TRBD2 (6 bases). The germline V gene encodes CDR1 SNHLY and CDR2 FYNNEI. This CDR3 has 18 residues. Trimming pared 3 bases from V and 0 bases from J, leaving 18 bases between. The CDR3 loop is CASSEVVGGTSSYNEQFF. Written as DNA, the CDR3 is TGTGCCAGCAGTGAGGTGGTTGGCGGGACCAGCTCCTACAATGAGCAGTTCTTC.

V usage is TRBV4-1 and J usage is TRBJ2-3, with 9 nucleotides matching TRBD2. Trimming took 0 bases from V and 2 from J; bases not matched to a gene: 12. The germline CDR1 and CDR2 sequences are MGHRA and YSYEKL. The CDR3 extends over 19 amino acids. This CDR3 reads CASSQETLGASGNTDTQYF. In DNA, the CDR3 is TGCGCCAGCAGCCAAGAAACATTGGGGGCTAGCGGGAACACAGATACGCAGTATTTT.

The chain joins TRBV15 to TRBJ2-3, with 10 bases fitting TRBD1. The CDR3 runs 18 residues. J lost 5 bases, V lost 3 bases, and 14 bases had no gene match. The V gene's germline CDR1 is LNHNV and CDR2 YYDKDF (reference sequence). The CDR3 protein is CATSSYLPTGGGVDTQYF. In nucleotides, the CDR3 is TGTGCCACCAGCAGCTACCTACCGACAGGGGGCGGGGTAGATACGCAGTATTTT.

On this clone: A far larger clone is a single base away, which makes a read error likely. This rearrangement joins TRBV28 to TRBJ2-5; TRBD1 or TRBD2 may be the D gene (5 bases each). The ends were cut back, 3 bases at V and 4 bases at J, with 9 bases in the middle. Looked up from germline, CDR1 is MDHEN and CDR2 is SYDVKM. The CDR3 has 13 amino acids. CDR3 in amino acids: CASSFRGGETQYF. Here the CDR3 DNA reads TGTGCCAGCAGTTTTCGTGGGGGAGAGACCCAGTACTTC.

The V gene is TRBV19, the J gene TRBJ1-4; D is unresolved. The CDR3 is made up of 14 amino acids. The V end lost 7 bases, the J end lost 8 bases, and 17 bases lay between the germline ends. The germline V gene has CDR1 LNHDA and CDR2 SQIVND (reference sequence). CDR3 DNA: TGTGCCAGTACTGAATTCGGACGGTCGGAAAAACTGTTTTTT. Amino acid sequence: CASTEFGRSEKLFF.